The 20 T cell receptor beta chains reported below all come from one sample, sequenced in a study of cytomegalovirus exposure and HLA in healthy donors (dated by TCRdb to about 2017). The protocol used for the library was the immunoSEQ multiplex PCR assay. TCRdb retrieved this table from immuneACCESS and kept in-frame rearrangements only. Not all clones are present; in checked studies, unresolved V genes account for under half, and no reason is known for the remainder. Recorded for this sample are 150,000 to 200,000 clones; around 90% of them occurred a single time. The top ten clonotypes cover 3% to 3.5% of the sample. Sequenced sample: PBMCs. The receptors come from a woman between 18 and 29 years old in good health and CMV-seropositive.

V usage is TRBV5-1 and J usage is TRBJ2-7; D possibly corresponds to TRBD2 (5 bases). Per germline, CDR1 SGHRS and CDR2 YFSETQ. Trimming removed 3 bases at V and 4 bases at J, with 14 bases between. This CDR3 has 14 amino acids. For the CDR3, the DNA is TGCGCCAGCAGCTCATTAGAGGGAGCTTACGAGCAGTACTTC. It yields the protein CASSSLEGAYEQYF.

A single count supports this clone. The chain links TRBV7-9 to TRBJ2-2; D unclear. The CDR3 runs 13 residues. V was clipped by 5 bases and J by 3 bases, with 7 bases between them. The V gene's germline CDR1 is SEHNR and CDR2 FQNEAQ (reference sequence). CDR3 coding DNA: TGTGCCAGCAGCCATACTTACACCGGGGAGCTGTTTTTT. Translation gives CASSHTYTGELFF.

The chain links TRBV25-1 to TRBJ1-1; 7 bases agree with TRBD1. V lost 5 bases and J lost 1; bases outside the gene matches: 10. Germline values: CDR1 MGHDK, CDR2 SYGVNS. This CDR3 is 16 amino acids long. CDR3 sequence reads: CASSPHRGQANTEAFF. The DNA of the CDR3 is TGTGCCAGCAGTCCCCATAGGGGGCAGGCGAACACTGAAGCTTTCTTT.

The J gene is TRBJ2-7, the V gene TRBV28; 7 bases map to TRBD2. Unmatched junction bases numbered 3, after V lost 2 bases and J lost 2 bases. The germline gives CDR1 MDHEN, CDR2 SYDVKM. This CDR3 is 14 amino acids long. The CDR3 loop is CASSLTGLPYEQYF. The CDR3 DNA sequence: TGTGCCAGCAGTTTAACGGGACTACCCTACGAGCAGTACTTC.

V gene TRBV6-5 combines with J gene TRBJ1-5; a weak D match, TRBD1 (5 bases). V was cut by 0 bases and J by 2 bases, with 8 bases left in between. This CDR3 is built from 15 residues. Germline V gives CDR1 MNHEY, CDR2 SVGAGI. The CDR3 sequence is CASSYSVGGNQPQHF. The CDR3 bases are TGTGCCAGCAGTTACTCGGTAGGGGGCAATCAGCCCCAGCATTTT.

This chain links TRBV10-3 with TRBJ2-1, with 7 positions matching TRBD1. Germline CDR1 ENHRY, CDR2 SYGVKD. CDR3 length: 14 amino acids. Trimming cost V 2 bases and J 9 bases; bases outside gene matches: 7. The CDR3 here is CAISEPRQGGEQFF. The CDR3 nucleotides read TGTGCCATCAGTGAGCCGAGACAGGGCGGTGAGCAGTTCTTC.

The table lists this clone with a few counts. The gene calls are TRBV6-5 and TRBJ1-2; 8 nucleotides line up with TRBD1. The germline V gene has CDR1 MNHEY and CDR2 SVGAGI. The V segment lost 5 bases and the J segment 5 bases; nucleotides outside the gene matches: 1. The CDR3 spans 12 residues. CDR3 loop: CASSNRGYGYTF. DNA of the CDR3: TGTGCCAGCAGTAACAGGGGGTATGGCTACACCTTC.

V usage is TRBV4-1 and J usage is TRBJ2-2, with 8 bases aligning to TRBD2. With 4 bases clipped from V and 7 bases from J, the junction kept 17 bases outside the gene matches. Germline V gene data show CDR1 as MGHRA and CDR2 as YSYEKL. The CDR3 totals 18 residues. The DNA for the CDR3 is TGCGCCAGCAGCCGTCCGAGATCGGGAGGGGGGACGATCGGGGAGCTGTTTTTT. It encodes CASSRPRSGGGTIGELFF.

This chain links TRBV19 with TRBJ1-5, with 12 bases that match TRBD1. Per germline, CDR1 LNHDA and CDR2 SQIVND (reference sequence). The length of the CDR3 is 18 residues. V lost 2 bases to trimming and J lost 6 bases; unmatched junction nucleotides: 11. CDR3 DNA sequence: TGTGCCAGTAGTATACACGCCGGGACAGGGGGCCTTGGTCAGCCCCAGCATTTT. Translated: CASSIHAGTGGLGQPQHF.

This chain connects TRBV28 to TRBJ1-2, with D perhaps TRBD1 (5 bases). The V gene lost 3 bases and the J gene lost 4 bases, with 9 bases spanning the gap. Germline CDR1 is MDHEN and CDR2 is SYDVKM. CDR3 length equals 13 residues. The CDR3 spells CASSLGQGYGYTF. DNA for the CDR3: TGTGCCAGCAGTTTGGGGCAGGGCTATGGCTACACCTTC.

The V call is TRBV9, the J call TRBJ1-1; D gene uncertain. The V gene's germline CDR1 is SGDLS and CDR2 YYNGEE. V gave up 0 bases and J gave up 5 bases, with 8 bases separating them. The CDR3 is made up of 13 amino acids. The CDR3 region is CASSVEGGTEAFF. CDR3 DNA sequence: TGTGCCAGCAGCGTAGAGGGAGGGACTGAAGCTTTCTTT.

CDR3 nucleotide sequence: TGTGCCAGCCGAGGGCCTTCTGGGGCCAACGTCCTGACTTTC. Its translation: CASRGPSGANVLTF. This sequence joins TRBV7-8 and TRBJ2-6, with D perhaps matching TRBD2 (5 bases). The V end was cut by 8 bases, the J end by 1 base, with 9 bases between. The length of the CDR3 is 14 residues. CDR1 and CDR2 (germline): SGHVS, FQNEAQ.

This chain links TRBV7-2 with TRBJ1-4, with D maybe TRBD1 (6 bases). V was clipped by 5 bases and J by 3 bases, with 13 bases between them. Germline CDR1 SGHTA, CDR2 FQGNSA. The CDR3 covers 15 residues. CDR3 residues: CASSATGRANEKLFF. The CDR3 DNA reads TGTGCCAGCAGCGCAACAGGGAGAGCTAATGAAAAACTGTTTTTT.

This clone has only one observation. The chain joins TRBV7-8 to TRBJ2-5; TRBD1 agrees at 7 bases. V lost 6 bases to trimming and J lost 5 bases; unmatched junction nucleotides: 6. The CDR3 sequence is 13 residues long. The V gene's germline CDR1 is SGHVS and CDR2 FQNEAQ. CDR3 nucleotides: TGTGCCAGCAGGGAACAGGGGTGGGAGACCCAGTACTTC. Amino acids: CASREQGWETQYF.

The V call is TRBV18, the J call TRBJ2-3; TRBD1 is a possible D gene (6 bases). Trimming cost V 5 bases and J 1 base, with 13 bases left between them. CDR1 and CDR2 (germline): KGHSH, LQKENI. This CDR3 has 15 amino acids. The CDR3 DNA follows: TGTGCCAGCTCATGGGCAGGGGCGGGCACAGATACGCAGTATTTT. Its translation is CASSWAGAGTDTQYF.

The rearrangement joins TRBV6-5 to TRBJ2-1; possibly TRBD2 for D (5 bases). The germline V gene encodes CDR1 MNHEY and CDR2 SVGAGI. The CDR3 is 13 residues long. Deletions cut 0 bases from V and 7 bases from J, with 7 bases between. For the CDR3, the DNA is TGTGCCAGCAGTTACTCAGAGGGAAATGAGCAGTTCTTC. Translation: CASSYSEGNEQFF.

This clone was detected once. The V and J genes are TRBV7-9 and TRBJ1-5; TRBD1 agrees at 8 bases. The germline V gene has CDR1 SEHNR and CDR2 FQNEAQ (reference sequence). Unmatched junction bases numbered 2, after V lost 0 bases and J lost 10 bases. This CDR3 has 13 amino acids. The CDR3 is CASSLAGQGPQHF. The CDR3 region has the DNA TGTGCCAGCAGCTTAGCAGGACAGGGTCCCCAGCATTTT.

CDR3 amino acids: CASSRGGGPREQYF. CDR3 DNA sequence: TGCGCCAGCAGCCGGGGCGGGGGTCCCCGGGAGCAGTACTTC. The rearrangement links TRBV4-1 to TRBJ2-7, with TRBD2 matching 7 bases. This CDR3 is 14 amino acids long. The trim removed 4 bases at V and 7 bases at J, leaving 10 bases unmatched. Germline V CDR1 and CDR2: MGHRA, YSYEKL.

With respect to this clone: Other DNA sequences within the sample encode an identical CDR3. The chain has TRBV30 and TRBJ2-3, with 9 bases identical to TRBD2. J gave up 1 base and V 1 base, and 0 bases lay outside the gene matches. The V gene's germline CDR1 is GTSNPN and CDR2 SVGIG (reference sequence). The CDR3 sequence is 14 residues long. CDR3 amino acids: CAWSASGGTDTQYF. CDR3 bases: TGTGCCTGGAGTGCTAGCGGGGGCACAGATACGCAGTATTTT.

The chain employs TRBV9 and TRBJ2-3, with a weak D call TRBD2 (5 bases). The CDR3 loop spans 15 amino acids. V gave up 3 bases and J gave up 5 bases, with 16 bases separating them. Germline-derived CDR1 and CDR2 are SGDLS and YYNGEE. The CDR3 protein is CASSDFVGVGDTQYF. The CDR3 bases are TGTGCCAGCAGCGATTTTGTGGGAGTCGGAGATACGCAGTATTTT.